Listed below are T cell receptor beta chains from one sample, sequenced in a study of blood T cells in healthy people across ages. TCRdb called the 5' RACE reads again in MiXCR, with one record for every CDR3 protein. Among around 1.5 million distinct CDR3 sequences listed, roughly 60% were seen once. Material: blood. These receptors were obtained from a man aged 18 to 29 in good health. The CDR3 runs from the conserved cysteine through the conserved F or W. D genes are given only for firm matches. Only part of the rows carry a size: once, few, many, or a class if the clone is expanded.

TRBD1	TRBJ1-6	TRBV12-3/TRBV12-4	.	TGTGCCAGCAGTTCGACAGGGAGAAATTCACCCCTCCACTTT	CASSSTGRNSPLHF
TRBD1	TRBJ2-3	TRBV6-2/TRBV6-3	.	TGTGCCACCAAGAAGGGGGCTTCAGATACGCAGTATTTT	CATKKGASDTQYF
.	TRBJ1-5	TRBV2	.	TGTGCCAGCGGAGGCCGAGGTGGCAATCAGCCCCAGCATTTT	CASGGRGGNQPQHF
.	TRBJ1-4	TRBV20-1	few	TGCAGTGCTAGAAGCTCAGAGTCATCTGCAACTAATGAAAAACTGTTTTTT	CSARSSESSATNEKLFF
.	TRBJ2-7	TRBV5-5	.	TGTGCCAGCAGCCAGGGGCCGAATGGGGGCTACGAGCAGTACTTC	CASSQGPNGGYEQYF
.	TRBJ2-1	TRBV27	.	TGTGCCAGCAGATCCACGGGAGAGCTTTACAATGAGCAGTTCTTC	CASRSTGELYNEQFF
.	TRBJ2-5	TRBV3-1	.	TGTGCCGGCAGCCAAATCCTACTCGGCAAGCAGAACGAGACCCAGTACTTC	CAGSQILLGKQNETQYF
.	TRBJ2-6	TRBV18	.	TGTGCCAGCTCACCATTCGGGACCGCCCCCTCTGGGGCCAACGTCCTGACTTTC	CASSPFGTAPSGANVLTF
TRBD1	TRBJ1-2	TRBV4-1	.	TGCGCCAGCAGCCAAGAGTGGACAGGAACCTATGGCTACACCTTC	CASSQEWTGTYGYTF
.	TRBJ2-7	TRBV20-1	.	TGCAGTGCTAGAGAACCAGCCCTCTCCTACGAGCAGTACTTC	CSAREPALSYEQYF
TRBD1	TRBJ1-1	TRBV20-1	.	TGCAGTGCTAGTGTGACAGGGGGCATAATGATACTGAACACTGAAGCTTTCTTT	CSASVTGGIMILNTEAFF
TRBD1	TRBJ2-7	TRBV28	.	TGTGCCAGCAGGCGTAGGGGGCCTAGGTACGAGCAGTACTTC	CASRRRGPRYEQYF
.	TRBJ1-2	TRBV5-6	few	TGTGCCAGCAGCTTACTCCAACAGGGAGGCTATGGCTACACCTTC	CASSLLQQGGYGYTF
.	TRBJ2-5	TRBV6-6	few	TGTGCCAGCACTCACGGGATCCCAACGAGGGAGACCCAGTACTTC	CASTHGIPTRETQYF
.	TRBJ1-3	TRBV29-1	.	TGCAGCGTTGGGGCAAAGGGAAACACCATATATTTT	CSVGAKGNTIYF